This T cell receptor beta chain was obtained from a study of beta chain features in type 1 diabetes. The authors reverse transcribed all of the isolated RNA, so sequencing captured expressed TCRB transcripts. Some clones are missing from TCRdb's copy, which holds only in-frame ones; the method was immunoSEQ multiplex PCR. The table records about 360,000 clones, roughly an eighth of them present only once. This clone was seen a handful of times. The CDR3 extends over 13 amino acids. Germline V lookup: CDR1 MNHNY, CDR2 SVGAGI (reference sequence). Unmatched junction bases numbered 4, after V lost 4 bases and J lost 6 bases.

Specimen: naive CD4+ T cells from blood. This clonotype originated in a man younger than 30 in good health. The J gene is TRBJ1-2, the V gene TRBV6-6, with TRBD1 matching over 8 bases. The CDR3 reads CASSWDRQDGYTF. Written as DNA, the CDR3 is TGTGCCAGCAGTTGGGACAGGCAGGATGGCTACACCTTC.